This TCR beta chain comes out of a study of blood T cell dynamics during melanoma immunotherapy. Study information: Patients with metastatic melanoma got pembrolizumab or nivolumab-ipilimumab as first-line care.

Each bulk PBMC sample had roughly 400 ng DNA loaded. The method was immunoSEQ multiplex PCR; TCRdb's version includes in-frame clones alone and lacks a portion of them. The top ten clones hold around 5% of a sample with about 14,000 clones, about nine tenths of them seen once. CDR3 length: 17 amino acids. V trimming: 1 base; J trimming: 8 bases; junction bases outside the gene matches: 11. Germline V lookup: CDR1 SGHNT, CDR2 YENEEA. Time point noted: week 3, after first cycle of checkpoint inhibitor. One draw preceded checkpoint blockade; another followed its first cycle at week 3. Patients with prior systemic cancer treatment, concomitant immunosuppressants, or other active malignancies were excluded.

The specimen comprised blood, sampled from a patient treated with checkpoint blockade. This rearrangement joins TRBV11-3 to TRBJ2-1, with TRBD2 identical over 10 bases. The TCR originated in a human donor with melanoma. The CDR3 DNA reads TGTGCCAGCAGCTTAGGGGCTAGCGGGAGCCCCCTAGATGAGCAGTTCTTC. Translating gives CASSLGASGSPLDEQFF.